A selection of T cell receptor beta chains follows, all from one sample in a study of T-cell reconstitution after alpha-beta-depleted transplantation in children. TCRdb redid the calling of the PCR reads with MiXCR, one entry per CDR3 protein. The sample has 480,000 or so distinct CDR3 sequences; about 10% are singletons. This specimen was PBMCs, taken before TCRalphabeta/CD19-depleted stem cell transplant. These receptors originate from a child between 2 and 9 years old with inherited bone marrow failure, due to receive a stem cell transplant. Both conserved end residues are part of each CDR3. A D gene is named only where the DNA matches it firmly. Clone size appears in some rows only: once, few, many, or a class for an expanded clone.

size	V	J	D	DNA	CDR3
few	TRBV20-1	TRBJ2-5	-	TGCAGTGCCCTGCGGGTCGGGAGTAAAGAGACCCAGTACTTC	CSALRVGSKETQYF
-	TRBV5-1	TRBJ1-5	-	TGCGCCAGCAGCTTAGGGCAAAATGAGCCCCAGCATTTT	CASSLGQNEPQHF
many	TRBV10-3	TRBJ2-1	-	TGTGCCATCAGTTCGGGTAGGGAATCTGGCTACAATGAGCAGTTCTTC	CAISSGRESGYNEQFF
-	TRBV5-1	TRBJ2-3	-	TGCGCCAGCAGCTTGGTTGCAGGGAGGGATACGCAGTATTTT	CASSLVAGRDTQYF
many	TRBV10-3	TRBJ2-5	-	TGTGCCATCAGTGAAAGAGAATCGGAGACCCAGTACTTC	CAISERESETQYF
many	TRBV7-9	TRBJ1-1	-	TGTGCCAGCAGCTTAACAGTAGCGAACACTGAAGCTTTCTTT	CASSLTVANTEAFF
few	TRBV20-1	TRBJ2-1	TRBD2	TGCAGTGCTAGACTAGGACTAGCGCACCAATCCTACAATGAGCAGTTCTTC	CSARLGLAHQSYNEQFF
many	TRBV5-1	TRBJ2-7	-	TGCGCCAGCAGCTTGGATCCCCACCGCTCCTACGAGCAGTACTTC	CASSLDPHRSYEQYF
many	TRBV3-1	TRBJ2-3	TRBD2	TGTGCCAGCAGCCGACCGGGACTAGCAACAGATACGCAGTATTTT	CASSRPGLATDTQYF
many	TRBV5-1	TRBJ2-3	TRBD2	TGCGCCAGCAGCCCAACCCTTTTAGCGGGAGGGTTAGATACGCAGTATTTT	CASSPTLLAGGLDTQYF
-	TRBV3-1	TRBJ1-2	-	TGTGCCAGCAGCCAAGACTTAAGGGGCGCTGGCTATGGCTACACCTTC	CASSQDLRGAGYGYTF
many	TRBV27	TRBJ2-2	TRBD2	TGTGCCAGCAGTGGCCCGGGACTAGACCCTCCCGGGGAGCTGTTTTTT	CASSGPGLDPPGELFF
many	TRBV29-1	TRBJ2-3	TRBD2	TGCAGCGTGAAGCGGGACCGCACAGATACGCAGTATTTT	CSVKRDRTDTQYF
few	TRBV9	TRBJ2-7	-	TGTGCCAGCAGCCCATTCAGGGCTACCTCCTACGAGCAGTACTTC	CASSPFRATSYEQYF
-	TRBV14	TRBJ1-3	TRBD1	TGTGCCAGCACCCGACAGGGGGCTACTGGAAACACCATATATTTT	CASTRQGATGNTIYF
-	TRBV5-5	TRBJ2-1	TRBD1	TGTGCCAGCAGCTTGGACGCCAGGGGGCCCTACAATGAGCAGTTCTTC	CASSLDARGPYNEQFF
many	TRBV2	TRBJ2-1	-	TGTGCCAGCAGTCGGGCCTCCTACAATGAGCAGTTCTTC	CASSRASYNEQFF
few	TRBV4-1	TRBJ1-2	-	TGCGCCAGCAGCCAGATCTGGGAAAACTATGGCTACACCTTC	CASSQIWENYGYTF
few	TRBV5-1	TRBJ2-5	-	TGCGCCAGCAGCTTGTCGCCTATTTACCAAGAGACCCAGTACTTC	CASSLSPIYQETQYF
few	TRBV12-3/TRBV12-4	TRBJ2-6	-	TGTGCCAGCAGTTTCTCCGGTGGACCACCTTTCTCTGGGGCCAACGTCCTGACTTTC	CASSFSGGPPFSGANVLTF
many	TRBV5-1	TRBJ1-6	-	TGCGCCAGCAGCTTTGGACAAAATTCACCCCTCCACTTT	CASSFGQNSPLHF
many	TRBV28	TRBJ1-2	-	TGTGCCAGCAGCGACAGATTCTATGGCTACACCTTC	CASSDRFYGYTF
few	TRBV12-3/TRBV12-4	TRBJ2-1	TRBD2	TGTGCCAGCAGTTCCCGGGCGGGAGAAACCTACAATGAGCAGTTCTTC	CASSSRAGETYNEQFF
-	TRBV4-3	TRBJ2-7	TRBD2	TGCGCCAGCAGCCAATGGTCGAGCGGGAGCCACGAGCAGTACTTC	CASSQWSSGSHEQYF
-	TRBV12-3/TRBV12-4	TRBJ2-1	-	TGTGCCAGCAGTTTAGCTCCGGGACTGGACCCTGACAATGAGCAGTTCTTC	CASSLAPGLDPDNEQFF
many	TRBV29-1	TRBJ1-1	-	TGCAGCACATGCCGGGACCAAGGGTACACTGAAGCTTTCTTT	CSTCRDQGYTEAFF
many	TRBV6-5	TRBJ2-1	TRBD1	TGTGCCAGCACAAGAGCCGGGACAGAGGACAATGAGCAGTTCTTC	CASTRAGTEDNEQFF
many	TRBV12-3/TRBV12-4	TRBJ2-1	TRBD2	TGTGCCAGCAGGCCTGGACTAGCGGGCACCAATGAGCAGTTCTTC	CASRPGLAGTNEQFF
many	TRBV5-5	TRBJ1-1	-	TGTGCCAGCAGCTTTGGGATAGGAGGCACTGAAGCTTTCTTT	CASSFGIGGTEAFF
many	TRBV29-1	TRBJ2-6	-	TGCAGCGTTGACAACTCTGGGGCCAACGTCCTGACTTTC	CSVDNSGANVLTF
many	TRBV7-9	TRBJ2-1	-	TGTGCCAGCAGCTCCTGGACGGAAAATGAGCAGTTCTTC	CASSSWTENEQFF
many	TRBV12-3/TRBV12-4	TRBJ2-3	TRBD1	TGTGCCAGCAGTCTCACGACAGGGGGCTTGACAGATACGCAGTATTTT	CASSLTTGGLTDTQYF
few	TRBV2	TRBJ2-3	-	TGTGCCAGGTCAAGGGGGGGACTGATCACAGATACGCAGTATTTT	CARSRGGLITDTQYF
many	TRBV5-1	TRBJ2-4	-	TGCGCCAGCAGCTTGGGGCCAGACAAAAACATTCAGTACTTC	CASSLGPDKNIQYF
many	TRBV4-1	TRBJ2-1	-	TGCGCCAGCAGCCAAGCCCTACTGCAAGGGGCCAACAATGAGCAGTTCTTC	CASSQALLQGANNEQFF
many	TRBV30	TRBJ2-3	TRBD2	TGTGCCTGGAGAAGGCTAGCGGGGAGCACAGATACGCAGTATTTT	CAWRRLAGSTDTQYF
many	TRBV12-3/TRBV12-4	TRBJ2-7	TRBD1	TGTGCCAGCAGTCCCCGGCACCGGGACAGGGGAGATGTCTACCTCTACGAGCAGTACTTC	CASSPRHRDRGDVYLYEQYF
many	TRBV7-9	TRBJ2-5	-	TGTGCCAGCAGCTTAGTCGTTGTCGGGACCCAGTACTTC	CASSLVVVGTQYF
many	TRBV4-3	TRBJ2-7	TRBD1	TGCGCCAGCAGCCAAGGGACAGGGAATAACTACGAGCAGTACTTC	CASSQGTGNNYEQYF
many	TRBV12-3/TRBV12-4	TRBJ1-1	TRBD1	TGTGCCAGCAGCGCAACCACAGGGGTACTACCTGAAGCTTTCTTT	CASSATTGVLPEAFF
many	TRBV2	TRBJ2-5	-	TGTGCCTCTGCGTCCGAGTTCGGGACCCAGTACTTC	CASASEFGTQYF
-	TRBV6-5	TRBJ2-5	-	TGTGCCAGCAGTTACAGTGGGGGCTGGAAGACCCAGTACTTC	CASSYSGGWKTQYF
many	TRBV7-9	TRBJ2-3	-	TGTGCCAGCAGCTCTTCCCACACTAGCACAGATACGCAGTATTTT	CASSSSHTSTDTQYF
many	TRBV5-4	TRBJ2-7	-	TGTGCCAGGACCCTAACCCCCGGCGCCCCCTACGAGCAGTACTTC	CARTLTPGAPYEQYF
many	TRBV12-3/TRBV12-4	TRBJ2-1	-	TGTGCCAGCAGTTTCGCAGCGCAGCGGCAGTTCTTC	CASSFAAQRQFF
many	TRBV5-1	TRBJ1-1	TRBD1	TGCGCCAGCAGCCCGGACCAGGGGGGTTTGGAAGCTTTCTTT	CASSPDQGGLEAFF
many	TRBV28	TRBJ1-1	-	TGTGCCAGCAGGCTCACAGGCGGCACTGAAGCTTTCTTT	CASRLTGGTEAFF
many	TRBV5-6	TRBJ2-1	-	TGTGCCAGCAGCTTGGAGGGAGAAAATGAGCAGTTCTTC	CASSLEGENEQFF
-	TRBV7-9	TRBJ2-7	TRBD2	TGTGCCAGCAGCATTGGACTAGCGGACACCTACGAGCAGTACTTC	CASSIGLADTYEQYF